This section outlines one TCR beta chain sequence together with its context. Assay: immunoSEQ multiplex PCR; the TCRdb copy retains only in-frame clones and omits some. The data hold approximately 58,000 clones, with 90% observed a single time. This record belongs to a study of blood T cell repertoires in COVID-19. There are 14 residues in the CDR3. Germline lookup yields CDR1 SGHNT and CDR2 YENEEA. V lost 2 bases, J lost 6 bases, and 11 bases lay in between. The sample consisted of peripheral blood. This sequence joins TRBV11-3 and TRBJ2-1; no clear D. This sequence was found in a human donor in a cohort sampled during active COVID-19. CDR3: CASSLNYLSNEQFF. The CDR3 nucleotides are TGTGCCAGCAGCTTAAATTACCTATCCAATGAGCAGTTCTTC.